This TCR beta chain was observed in a study of OX40 agonist ivuxolimab in advanced cancers. Sequencing used immunoSEQ multiplex PCR; TCRdb keeps in-frame clones, though not all of them. The table has about 51,000 clones, 85% to 90% seen once; the top ten hold 3.6%. Germline CDR1 is SGHRS and CDR2 is YFSETQ. The length of the CDR3 is 15 residues. V dropped 0 bases and J dropped 3; count of bases not matched to a gene: 6. This sequence originates from an adult with an advanced solid tumor such as melanoma, head and neck, liver or kidney cancer. The material sequenced was CD4+ or CD8+ T cells sorted from blood, taken in a trial of the OX40 agonist ivuxolimab. The V call is TRBV5-1, the J call TRBJ2-7; TRBD1 agrees at 7 bases. Here the CDR3 DNA reads TGCGCCAGCAGCTTGGTGACAGGGCGCGGCTACGAGCAGTACTTC. Translating it yields CASSLVTGRGYEQYF.